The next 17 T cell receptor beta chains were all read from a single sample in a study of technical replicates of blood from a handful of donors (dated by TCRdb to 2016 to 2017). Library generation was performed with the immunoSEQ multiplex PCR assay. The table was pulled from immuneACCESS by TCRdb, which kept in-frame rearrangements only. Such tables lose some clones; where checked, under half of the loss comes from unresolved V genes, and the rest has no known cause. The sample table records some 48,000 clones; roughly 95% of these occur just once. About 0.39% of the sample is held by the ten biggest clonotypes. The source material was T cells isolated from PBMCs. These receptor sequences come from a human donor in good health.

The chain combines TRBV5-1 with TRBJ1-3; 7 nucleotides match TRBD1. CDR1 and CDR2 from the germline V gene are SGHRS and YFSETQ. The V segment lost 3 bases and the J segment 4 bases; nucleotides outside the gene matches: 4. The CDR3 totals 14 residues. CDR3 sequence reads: CASSSTGKGNTIYF. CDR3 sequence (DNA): TGCGCCAGCAGCTCGACAGGGAAGGGAAACACCATATATTTT. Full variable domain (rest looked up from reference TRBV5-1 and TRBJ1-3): KAGVTQTPRYLIKTRGQQVTLSCSPISGHRSVSWYQQTPGQGLQFLFEYFSETQRNKGNFPGRFSGRQFSNSRSEMNVSTLELGDSALYLCASSSTGKGNTIYFGEGSWLTVV.

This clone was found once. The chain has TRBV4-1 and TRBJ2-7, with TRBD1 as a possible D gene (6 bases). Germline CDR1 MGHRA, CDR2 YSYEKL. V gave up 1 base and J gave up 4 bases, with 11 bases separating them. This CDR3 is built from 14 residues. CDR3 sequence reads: CASSQGTVPYEQYF. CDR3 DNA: TGCGCCAGCAGCCAAGGGACAGTACCTTACGAGCAGTACTTC.

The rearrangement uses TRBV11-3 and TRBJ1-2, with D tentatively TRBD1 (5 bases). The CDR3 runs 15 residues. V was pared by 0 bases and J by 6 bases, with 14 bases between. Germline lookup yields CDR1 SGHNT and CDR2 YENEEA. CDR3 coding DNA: TGTGCCAGCAGCTTAGATCGTCCGGGGGGAGATGGCTACACCTTC. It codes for CASSLDRPGGDGYTF.

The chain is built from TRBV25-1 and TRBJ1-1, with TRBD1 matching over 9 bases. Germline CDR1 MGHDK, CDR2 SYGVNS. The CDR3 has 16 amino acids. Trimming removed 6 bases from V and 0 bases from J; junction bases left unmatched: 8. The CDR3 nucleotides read TGTGCCAGCAGGCGAGGACAGGGGCTCGTGAACACTGAAGCTTTCTTT. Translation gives CASRRGQGLVNTEAFF.

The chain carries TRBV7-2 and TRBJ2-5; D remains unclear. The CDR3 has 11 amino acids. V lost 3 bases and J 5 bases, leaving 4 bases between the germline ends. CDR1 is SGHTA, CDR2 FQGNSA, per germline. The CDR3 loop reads CASSFSETQYF. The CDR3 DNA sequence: TGTGCCAGCAGCTTCAGTGAGACCCAGTACTTC.

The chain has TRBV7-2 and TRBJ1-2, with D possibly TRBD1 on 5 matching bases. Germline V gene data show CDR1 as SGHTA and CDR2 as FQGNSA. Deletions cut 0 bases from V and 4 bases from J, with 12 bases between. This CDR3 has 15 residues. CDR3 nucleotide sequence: TGTGCCAGCAGCTTAGCGGGGCAGGGCGTCTATGGCTACACCTTC. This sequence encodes CASSLAGQGVYGYTF.

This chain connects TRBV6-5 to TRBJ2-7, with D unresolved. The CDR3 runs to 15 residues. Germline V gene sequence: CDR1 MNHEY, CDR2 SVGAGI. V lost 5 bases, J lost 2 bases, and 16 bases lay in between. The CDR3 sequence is CASSPVGLSTYEQYF. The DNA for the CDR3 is TGTGCCAGCAGTCCCGTTGGGCTATCTACCTACGAGCAGTACTTC.

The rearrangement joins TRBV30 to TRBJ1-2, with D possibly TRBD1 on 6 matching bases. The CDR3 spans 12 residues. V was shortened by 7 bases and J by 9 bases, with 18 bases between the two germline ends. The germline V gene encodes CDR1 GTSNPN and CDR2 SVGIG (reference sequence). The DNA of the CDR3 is TGTGCCTTACTGGGACATTCAGAAAGCTACACCTTC. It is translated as CALLGHSESYTF.

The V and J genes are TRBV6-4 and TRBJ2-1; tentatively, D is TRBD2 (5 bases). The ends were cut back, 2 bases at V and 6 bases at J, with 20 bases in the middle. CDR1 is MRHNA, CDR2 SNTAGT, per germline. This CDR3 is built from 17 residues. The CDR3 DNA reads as TGTGCCAGCAGTGACACGGAAACAGCATTAGAGGGCAATGAGCAGTTCTTC. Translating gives CASSDTETALEGNEQFF.

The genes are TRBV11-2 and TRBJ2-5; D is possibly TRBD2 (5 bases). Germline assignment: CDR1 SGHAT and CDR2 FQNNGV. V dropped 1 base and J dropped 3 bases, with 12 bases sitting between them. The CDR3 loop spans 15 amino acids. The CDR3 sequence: CASSLVSGNKETQYF. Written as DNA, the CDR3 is TGTGCCAGCAGCTTAGTATCGGGAAACAAAGAGACCCAGTACTTC.

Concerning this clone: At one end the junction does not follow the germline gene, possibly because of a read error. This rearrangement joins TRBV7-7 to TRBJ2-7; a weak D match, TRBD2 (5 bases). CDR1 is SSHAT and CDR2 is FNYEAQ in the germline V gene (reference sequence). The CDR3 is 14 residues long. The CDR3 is CASSRSAGSYEQYF. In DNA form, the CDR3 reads TGTGCTAGCAGTCGCTCGGCGGGCTCCTACGAGCAGTACTTC.

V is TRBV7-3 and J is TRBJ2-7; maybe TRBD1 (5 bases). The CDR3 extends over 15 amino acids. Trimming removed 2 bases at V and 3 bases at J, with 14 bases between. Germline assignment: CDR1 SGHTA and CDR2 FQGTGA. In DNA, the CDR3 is TGTGCCAGCAGCTTAGATCCAGGGCCCTACTACGAGCAGTACTTC. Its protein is CASSLDPGPYYEQYF.

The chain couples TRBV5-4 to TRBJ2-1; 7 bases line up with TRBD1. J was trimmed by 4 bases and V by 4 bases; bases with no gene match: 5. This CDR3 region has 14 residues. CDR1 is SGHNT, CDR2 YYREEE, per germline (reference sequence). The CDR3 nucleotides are TGTGCCAGCAGCCCGACAGGGCCGTACAATGAGCAGTTCTTC. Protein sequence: CASSPTGPYNEQFF.

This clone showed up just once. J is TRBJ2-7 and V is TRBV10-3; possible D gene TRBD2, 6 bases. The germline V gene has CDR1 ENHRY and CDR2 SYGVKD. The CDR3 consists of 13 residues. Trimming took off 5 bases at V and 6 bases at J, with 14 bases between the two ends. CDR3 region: CAISPRREGEQYF. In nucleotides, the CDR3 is TGTGCCATCAGTCCGAGGAGGGAAGGCGAGCAGTACTTC.

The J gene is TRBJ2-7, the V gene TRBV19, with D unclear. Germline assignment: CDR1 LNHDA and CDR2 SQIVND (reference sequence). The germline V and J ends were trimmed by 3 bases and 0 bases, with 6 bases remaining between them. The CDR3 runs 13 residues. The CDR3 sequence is CASSMRISYEQYF. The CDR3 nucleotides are TGTGCCAGTAGTATGAGGATCTCCTACGAGCAGTACTTC.

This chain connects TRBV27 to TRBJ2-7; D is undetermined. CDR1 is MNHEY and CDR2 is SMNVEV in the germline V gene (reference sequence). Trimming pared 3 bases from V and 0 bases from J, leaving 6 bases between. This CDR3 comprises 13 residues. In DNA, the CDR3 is TGTGCCAGCAGTTTCAAGCCCTCCTACGAGCAGTACTTC. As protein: CASSFKPSYEQYF.

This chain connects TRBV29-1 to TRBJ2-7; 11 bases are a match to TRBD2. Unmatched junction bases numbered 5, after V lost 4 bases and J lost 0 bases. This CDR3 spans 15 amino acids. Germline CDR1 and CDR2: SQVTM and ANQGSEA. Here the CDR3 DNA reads TGCAGCGTTGTGGGACTAGCGGAAAGCTCCTACGAGCAGTACTTC. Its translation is CSVVGLAESSYEQYF.